This passage covers 24 T cell receptor beta chains from one sample sequenced in a study of T cells after yellow fever vaccination. In TCRdb, the 5' RACE reads were re-called with MiXCR into one record per CDR3 protein. The top ten hold 2.7% of the sample, which has more than 95,000 distinct CDR3 sequences, 5.5% to 8% seen once. Sequences were derived from CD4+ T cells sorted from PBMCs, sampled 45 days after the first yellow fever vaccination. The receptors here all came from a man in his late teens or twenties who received the YFV17D yellow fever vaccine.

Many counts were recorded for this clonotype. The chain recombines TRBV6-5 with TRBJ2-5; D unresolved. Trimming removed 6 bases at V and 4 bases at J, with 12 bases between. The CDR3 is 13 amino acids. Germline CDR1 and CDR2: MNHEY and SVGAGI. As DNA, the CDR3 is TGTGCCAGCAGCCCTCGGACGGGAGAGACCCAGTACTTC. Translation: CASSPRTGETQYF.

V gene TRBV9 combines with J gene TRBJ2-3; D gene uncertain. Trimming cost V 2 bases and J 7 bases, with 14 bases left between them. In germline, CDR1 is SGDLS, CDR2 YYNGEE. The CDR3 loop spans 14 amino acids. Here the CDR3 DNA reads TGTGCCAGCAGCGTGGCTAGTTCAGGTTATACGCAGTATTTT. It is translated as CASSVASSGYTQYF.

This clonotype was recorded only once. A much larger clone differs from this one at a single base, so this may be a read error. The chain couples TRBV7-9 to TRBJ2-3; D perhaps matches TRBD2 (6 bases). Germline CDR1 and CDR2: SEHNR and FQNEAQ (reference sequence). Trimming took off 5 bases at V and 5 bases at J, with 17 bases between the two ends. The length of the CDR3 is 15 residues. DNA for the CDR3: TGTGCCAGCAGCCTACGGAGGGATCGAAAAGATACGCAGTATTTT. Residues: CASSLRRDRKDTQYF.

The V call is TRBV5-1, the J call TRBJ2-3; no clear D. The germline V gene has CDR1 SGHRS and CDR2 YFSETQ. Trimming took 6 bases from V and 8 from J, leaving 19 bases between them. This CDR3 has 14 amino acids. CDR3 residues: CASTSESQWVTQYF. The CDR3 DNA follows: TGCGCCAGCACCTCGGAATCCCAGTGGGTTACGCAGTATTTT.

About this clonotype itself: One base away lies a much larger clone, so this may be a sequencing read error. V usage is TRBV20-1 and J usage is TRBJ2-1, with unresolved D. The CDR3 is 11 amino acids. Trimming pared 5 bases from V and 15 bases from J, leaving 17 bases between. Germline lookup yields CDR1 DFQATT and CDR2 SNEGSKA (reference sequence). In nucleotides, the CDR3 is TGCAGTGCTCTGTACGGTGCTTCCCCGTTCTTC. This codes for CSALYGASPFF.

This clonotype was detected ten times or more. The chain couples TRBV5-6 to TRBJ2-7; 10 bases are shared with TRBD1. Germline values: CDR1 SGHDT, CDR2 YYEEEE. The CDR3 spans 14 residues. The J segment lost 4 bases and the V segment lost 6 bases, leaving 7 bases of the junction unmatched. The CDR3, as DNA: TGTGCCAGCACCAAGAGGGACAGGGGATACGAGCAGTACTTC. Translating it yields CASTKRDRGYEQYF.

This clonotype was recorded at least ten times. V is TRBV5-1 and J is TRBJ1-3; D might be TRBD1 (5 bases). Germline CDR1 is SGHRS and CDR2 is YFSETQ. V lost 0 bases and J 0 bases, leaving 7 bases between the germline ends. The length of the CDR3 is 15 residues. CDR3 loop: CASSLGQSSGNTIYF. In DNA form, the CDR3 reads TGCGCCAGCAGCTTGGGACAGAGCTCTGGAAACACCATATATTTT.

This clonotype was counted many times. The chain links TRBV5-6 to TRBJ2-5, with 11 bases matching TRBD2. Germline-derived CDR1 and CDR2 are SGHDT and YYEEEE. The CDR3 spans 14 residues. V lost 1 base to trimming and J lost 6 bases; unmatched junction nucleotides: 2. The CDR3 is CASSLTSGGKTQYF. For the CDR3, the DNA is TGTGCCAGCAGCTTGACTAGCGGGGGAAAGACCCAGTACTTC. The entire variable domain, with the rest obtained from reference TRBV5-6 and TRBJ2-5, is as follows: DAGVTQSPTHLIKTRGQQVTLRCSPKSGHDTVSWYQQALGQGPQFIFQYYEEEERQRGNFPDRFSGHQFPNYSSELNVNALLLGDSALYLCASSLTSGGKTQYFGPGTRLLVL.

This clonotype occurred many times. The chain is built from TRBV6-5 and TRBJ1-2; D not resolved. The CDR3 sequence is 15 residues long. In germline, CDR1 is MNHEY, CDR2 SVGAGI. V was pared by 4 bases and J by 8 bases, with 20 bases between. CDR3 residues: CASSSRPERVGGYTF. The CDR3 coding sequence is TGTGCCAGCAGTTCCCGGCCGGAAAGGGTCGGGGGCTACACCTTC.

In its sample, this clonotype was seen many times. This chain connects TRBV11-2 to TRBJ1-6, with D perhaps TRBD1 (5 bases). The germline gives CDR1 SGHAT, CDR2 FQNNGV. The CDR3 is 14 amino acids. Trimming shortened V by 4 bases and J by 4 bases, and 8 bases separated the two germline ends. The CDR3 bases are TGTGCCAGCAGCTCGGGGGGTTATAATTCACCCCTCCACTTT. Amino acid sequence: CASSSGGYNSPLHF.

This chain links TRBV7-2 with TRBJ1-5; D is unclear. Germline V gives CDR1 SGHTA, CDR2 FQGNSA. Trimming removed 4 bases from V and 3 bases from J, with 4 bases in between. This CDR3 is built from 12 residues. In DNA form, the CDR3 reads TGTGCCAGCAGCTATAACAATCAGCCCCAGCATTTT. Protein: CASSYNNQPQHF.

This clonotype showed up many times. V is TRBV11-2 and J is TRBJ1-1; D gene ambiguous. Germline loops: CDR1 SGHAT, CDR2 FQNNGV. Trimming left V 0 bases short and J 4 bases short, with 15 bases between. This CDR3 has 16 amino acids. CDR3 in amino acids: CASSLDQGRDLTEAFF. CDR3 DNA: TGTGCCAGCAGCTTAGACCAAGGACGGGATCTCACTGAAGCTTTCTTT.

This clonotype was seen repeatedly, ten times or more. The chain uses TRBV7-2 and TRBJ1-5, with a weak D call TRBD1 (6 bases). The CDR3 length is 15 residues. Germline V gene sequence: CDR1 SGHTA, CDR2 FQGNSA. The ends were cut back, 1 base at V and 5 bases at J, with 12 bases in the middle. The CDR3 DNA is TGTGCCAGCAGCTTAGTCCGAGGGGGGCATCAGCCCCAGCATTTT. Protein: CASSLVRGGHQPQHF.

There are a few counts of this clonotype. This chain links TRBV23-1 with TRBJ2-7; TRBD1 matches at 10 bases. TRBV23-1 has ORF status, its function being uncertain. This CDR3 is built from 15 residues. The J segment lost 4 bases and the V segment lost 2 bases, leaving 5 bases of the junction unmatched. The CDR3 region is CASSQPGQGQYEQYF. CDR3 DNA sequence: TGCGCCAGCAGTCAACCGGGACAGGGGCAATACGAGCAGTACTTC.

This clonotype was counted ten times or more. The chain uses TRBV7-2 and TRBJ2-1, with a weak D call TRBD1 (6 bases). The CDR3 totals 15 residues. From germline, CDR1 is SGHTA and CDR2 FQGNSA. Trimming took 2 bases from V and 9 from J, leaving 17 bases between them. CDR3 DNA: TGTGCCAGCAGCTTAATCTTGTCAGGGGCTAGTGAGCAGTTCTTC. Its protein is CASSLILSGASEQFF.

This clonotype has at least ten counts. This CDR3 reads CAISATSGGSSTDTQYF. CDR3 DNA sequence: TGTGCCATCAGTGCGACTAGCGGGGGGTCTAGCACAGATACGCAGTATTTT. This rearrangement joins TRBV10-3 to TRBJ2-3; 13 nucleotides line up with TRBD2. V was clipped by 4 bases and J by 0 bases; unmatched bases: 4. The CDR3 is 17 amino acids. The V gene's germline CDR1 is ENHRY and CDR2 SYGVKD.

The sample holds many counts of this clonotype. V usage is TRBV7-8 and J usage is TRBJ2-2; a weak D match, TRBD1 (5 bases). Germline V gene lookup returns CDR1 SGHVS and CDR2 FQNEAQ. The CDR3 runs to 13 residues. V dropped 5 bases and J dropped 7 bases, with 11 bases sitting between them. The CDR3 DNA sequence: TGTGCCAGCAGCGGCAGGGTTATCGGGGAGCTGTTTTTT. Amino acid sequence: CASSGRVIGELFF.

This clonotype has a count of ten or more. The chain couples TRBV24-1 to TRBJ2-1; TRBD1 matches 9 bases. The ends lost 4 bases at V and 6 bases at J; junction bases unmatched: 6. The CDR3 sequence is 15 residues long. Germline V gene lookup returns CDR1 KGHDR and CDR2 SFDVKD. CDR3 DNA: TGTGCCACCAGTGACCCCGGGACAGGGACCAATGAGCAGTTCTTC. Amino acid sequence: CATSDPGTGTNEQFF.

Many counts were recorded for this clonotype. V gene TRBV5-1 combines with J gene TRBJ2-3; D may be TRBD1 (6 bases). This CDR3 spans 14 amino acids. Germline V gene lookup returns CDR1 SGHRS and CDR2 YFSETQ. V gave up 7 bases and J gave up 7 bases, with 19 bases separating them. In nucleotides, the CDR3 is TGCGCCAGCCGAACGGACAGTGACGGAAATACGCAGTATTTT. It codes for CASRTDSDGNTQYF. Full variable domain (rest looked up from reference TRBV5-1 and TRBJ2-3): KAGVTQTPRYLIKTRGQQVTLSCSPISGHRSVSWYQQTPGQGLQFLFEYFSETQRNKGNFPGRFSGRQFSNSRSEMNVSTLELGDSALYLCASRTDSDGNTQYFGPGTRLTVL.

This clonotype was seen only a few times. The chain carries TRBV9 and TRBJ1-1; D perhaps matches TRBD1 (6 bases). Deletions cut 0 bases from V and 5 bases from J, with 11 bases between. This CDR3 has 14 residues. Germline-derived CDR1 and CDR2 are SGDLS and YYNGEE. The CDR3, as DNA: TGTGCCAGCAGCGTAGTCCGGGACATTACTGAAGCTTTCTTT. Its translation: CASSVVRDITEAFF. The full variable domain, its missing parts supplied by reference TRBV9 and TRBJ1-1, is DSGVTQTPKHLITATGQRVTLRCSPRSGDLSVYWYQQSLDQGLQFLIQYYNGEERAKGNILERFSAQQFPDLHSELNLSSLELGDSALYFCASSVVRDITEAFFGQGTRLTVV.

There are many counts of this clonotype. The gene calls are TRBV12-3 or TRBV12-4 and TRBJ1-1; D not certain. V was shortened by 4 bases and J by 5 bases, with 17 bases between the two germline ends. The CDR3 extends over 15 amino acids. CDR3: CASSSGSGMRTEAFF. The CDR3 DNA is TGTGCCAGCAGTTCAGGTTCCGGTATGAGGACTGAAGCTTTCTTT.

This clonotype was counted many times. The chain couples TRBV12-3 or TRBV12-4 to TRBJ2-3; D gene ambiguous. The CDR3 contains 12 residues. Deletions cut 6 bases from V and 5 bases from J, with 9 bases between. This chain's CDR3 is CASRASGDTQYF. CDR3 nucleotides: TGTGCCAGCAGAGCCTCCGGAGATACGCAGTATTTT.

This clonotype was seen a few times. The genes are TRBV7-2 and TRBJ1-2, with D unresolved. The CDR3 covers 14 residues. Germline loops: CDR1 SGHTA, CDR2 FQGNSA. V lost 3 bases and J 6 bases, leaving 14 bases between the germline ends. CDR3 residues: CASSLGVGSNGYTF. The CDR3 nucleotides read TGTGCCAGCAGCTTGGGTGTGGGGTCCAATGGCTACACCTTC.

V and J are TRBV5-5 and TRBJ2-2; D unresolved. V lost 4 bases to trimming and J lost 16 bases, with 8 bases between them. CDR1 and CDR2 from the germline V gene are SGHKS and YYEKEE (reference sequence). The CDR3 is 9 amino acids. The CDR3 sequence is CASSPTGFF. The CDR3 DNA sequence: TGTGCCAGCAGCCCAACGGGGTTTTTT.